This is a list of T cell receptor beta chains from one sample in a study of beta chain features in type 1 diabetes. The table came from immunoSEQ multiplex PCR; TCRdb's copy has only in-frame clones and leaves some out. The table has 630,000 or so clones, over 12% seen once. Sequenced input: naive CD4+ T cells from blood. These TCRs come from a man between 18 and 29 years old with type 1 diabetes. CDR3s include the opening cysteine and the closing phenylalanine or tryptophan. D genes are given only for firm matches. The listing skips clone size in some rows; elsewhere it reads once, few, many or a size class.

J	V	D	size	CDR3	DNA
TRBJ2-5	TRBV7-2	-	few	CASSFGTQETQYF	TGTGCCAGCAGCTTCGGGACCCAGGAGACCCAGTACTTC
TRBJ2-3	TRBV10-3	-	-	CAISEFQDTDTQYF	TGTGCCATCAGTGAGTTCCAGGACACAGATACGCAGTATTTT
TRBJ2-7	TRBV14	TRBD2	few	CASSGSLAGGYEQYF	TGTGCCAGCAGCGGATCACTAGCGGGAGGCTACGAGCAGTACTTC
TRBJ1-4	TRBV11-2	-	few	CASRVAGRTNEKLFF	TGTGCCAGCAGGGTCGCAGGGCGCACTAATGAAAAACTGTTTTTT
TRBJ2-7	TRBV28	-	-	CASRLPDSYEQYF	TGTGCCAGCAGGCTACCCGACAGCTACGAGCAGTACTTC
TRBJ2-3	TRBV7-9	TRBD2	few	CASSLALAGGPDTQYF	TGTGCCAGCAGCTTAGCGCTAGCGGGAGGGCCAGATACGCAGTATTTT
TRBJ2-2	TRBV10-3	TRBD2	few	CAISRQRGREAGELFF	TGTGCCATCAGTCGACAGCGGGGGAGGGAAGCCGGGGAGCTGTTTTTT
TRBJ2-3	TRBV5-6	TRBD2	-	CASSMTSGGDTQYF	TGTGCCAGCAGCATGACTAGCGGGGGAGATACGCAGTATTTT
TRBJ2-5	TRBV29-1	-	few	CSAHEGTSAETQYF	TGCAGCGCTCACGAGGGGACAAGCGCGGAGACCCAGTACTTC
TRBJ2-2	TRBV5-1	-	-	CASTRDGGTGELFF	TGCGCCAGCACCCGGGACGGCGGCACCGGGGAGCTGTTTTTT
TRBJ2-5	TRBV5-1	-	-	CASSLGRATKETQYF	TGCGCCAGCAGCTTGGGACGAGCGACCAAAGAGACCCAGTACTTC
TRBJ2-1	TRBV30	TRBD2	-	CAWSQGLAGVPHRFF	TGTGCCTGGAGTCAGGGACTAGCGGGAGTACCCCACCGGTTCTTC
TRBJ2-5	TRBV9	TRBD1	few	CASSVGQGGETQYF	TGTGCCAGCAGCGTCGGACAGGGTGGAGAGACCCAGTACTTC
TRBJ2-3	TRBV7-2	-	-	CASSLDQTARTDTQYF	TGTGCCAGCAGCTTAGATCAGACAGCCCGCACAGATACGCAGTATTTT
TRBJ2-2	TRBV9	TRBD2	-	CASSVSSGLTGELFF	TGTGCCAGCAGCGTATCTAGCGGGCTCACCGGGGAGCTGTTTTTT
TRBJ1-2	TRBV7-2	-	few	CASSLASGLDGYTF	TGTGCCAGCAGCTTAGCCTCAGGGTTAGATGGCTACACCTTC
TRBJ1-1	TRBV5-1	-	-	CASSSNTEAFF	TGCGCCAGCAGTTCTAACACTGAAGCTTTCTTT
TRBJ2-7	TRBV27	-	-	CASSLRSMFPYEQYF	TGTGCCAGCAGTTTACGGTCCATGTTCCCCTACGAGCAGTACTTC
TRBJ2-1	TRBV18	TRBD1	-	CASSPGTGGYGEQFF	TGTGCCAGCTCCCCCGGGACAGGGGGCTACGGTGAGCAGTTCTTC
TRBJ2-3	TRBV6-1	TRBD2	once	CASRKGGTSGPRDTQYF	TGTGCCAGCCGTAAAGGAGGGACTAGCGGGCCCAGAGATACGCAGTATTTT
TRBJ2-3	TRBV2	-	few	CASTFRGGRDTQYF	TGTGCCAGCACCTTCCGGGGCGGGCGGGATACGCAGTATTTT
TRBJ1-1	TRBV5-1	-	-	CASSLAEDGNTEAFF	TGCGCCAGCAGCTTGGCCGAGGACGGGAACACTGAAGCTTTCTTT
TRBJ1-4	TRBV7-2	-	few	CASTLGEKLFF	TGTGCCAGCACTCTGGGGGAAAAACTGTTTTTT
TRBJ2-7	TRBV15	-	few	CATSRSGLEQYF	TGTGCCACCAGCAGATCGGGACTCGAGCAGTACTTC
TRBJ2-7	TRBV9	-	-	CASSVAGVGAEQYF	TGTGCCAGCAGCGTAGCCGGGGTTGGGGCCGAGCAGTACTTC
TRBJ1-4	TRBV6-5	-	-	CASSATNEKLFF	TGTGCCAGCAGTGCAACTAATGAAAAACTGTTTTTT